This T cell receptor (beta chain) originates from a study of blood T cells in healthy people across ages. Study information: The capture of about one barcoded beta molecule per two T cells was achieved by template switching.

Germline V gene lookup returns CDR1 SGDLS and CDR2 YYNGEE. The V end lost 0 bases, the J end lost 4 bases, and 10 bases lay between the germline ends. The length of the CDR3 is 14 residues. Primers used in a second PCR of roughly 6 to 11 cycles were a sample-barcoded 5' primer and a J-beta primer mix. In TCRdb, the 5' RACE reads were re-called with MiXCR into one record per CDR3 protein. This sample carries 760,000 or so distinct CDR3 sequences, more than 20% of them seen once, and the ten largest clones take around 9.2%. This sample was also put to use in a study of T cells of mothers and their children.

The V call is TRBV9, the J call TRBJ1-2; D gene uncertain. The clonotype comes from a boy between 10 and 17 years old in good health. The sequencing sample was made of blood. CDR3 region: CASSVEGSPYGYTF. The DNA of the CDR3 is TGTGCCAGCAGCGTAGAAGGGTCCCCCTATGGCTACACCTTC.